The 9 T cell receptor beta chains below come from one sample, sequenced in a study of blood T cell repertoires in COVID-19 (dated by TCRdb to the early 2020s). Libraries were constructed by the immunoSEQ multiplex PCR assay. TCRdb took this table from immuneACCESS and kept in-frame rearrangements with V and J called. Such tables lack part of the clones; where checked against another copy, unresolved V genes explain under half of the gap, and the rest is unexplained. This sample is represented by roughly 300,000 clones; roughly 86% of them were singletons. The ten biggest clones cover about 1.7% of the sample. Sequenced material: peripheral blood. The receptors were gathered from a woman in her fifties or sixties with acute or convalescent COVID-19.

The chain uses TRBV10-3 and TRBJ2-7; 9 bases line up with TRBD1. The J segment lost 5 bases and the V segment lost 0 bases, leaving 8 bases of the junction unmatched. The CDR3 is 16 amino acids. The germline gives CDR1 ENHRY, CDR2 SYGVKD. CDR3 sequence reads: CAISESMGQGTHEQYF. In nucleotides, the CDR3 is TGTGCCATCAGTGAGTCGATGGGACAGGGTACCCACGAGCAGTACTTC.

This chain links TRBV6-6 with TRBJ1-5; 8 bases match TRBD1. Germline V gene lookup returns CDR1 MNHNY and CDR2 SVGAGI (reference sequence). There are 14 residues in the CDR3. Trimming removed 4 bases from V and 2 bases from J; junction bases left unmatched: 1. Here the CDR3 reads CASSSTGGNQPQHF. CDR3 nucleotides: TGTGCCAGCAGTTCGACAGGGGGCAATCAGCCCCAGCATTTT.

The V and J genes are TRBV28 and TRBJ2-1, with 7 bases identical to TRBD2. In germline, CDR1 is MDHEN, CDR2 SYDVKM. V trimming: 3 bases; J trimming: 7 bases; junction bases outside the gene matches: 6. There are 14 residues in the CDR3. The CDR3 reads CASSLRLARNEQFF. CDR3 nucleotide sequence: TGTGCCAGCAGTTTGAGACTAGCTCGAAATGAGCAGTTCTTC.

This clone is a singleton in its sample. This chain uses TRBV24-1 with TRBJ1-1, with D perhaps TRBD1 (5 bases). V lost 9 bases and J lost 1, with 11 bases in between. The V gene's germline CDR1 is KGHDR and CDR2 SFDVKD. The CDR3 length is 13 residues. CDR3 in amino acids: CATGSRENTEAFF. The DNA for the CDR3 is TGTGCCACCGGCTCCAGGGAGAACACTGAAGCTTTCTTT.

This clone was found a few times. Other nucleotide sequences from this sample produce the same CDR3. The CDR3 protein is CASSLGLANEQFF. As DNA, the CDR3 is TGCGCCAGCAGCTTAGGACTAGCGAATGAGCAGTTCTTC. This chain uses TRBV5-1 with TRBJ2-1, with 9 bases fitting TRBD2. The junction had 1 base not matched to a gene; V was cut back by 2 bases and J by 7 bases. From germline, CDR1 is SGHRS and CDR2 YFSETQ. CDR3 length: 13 amino acids.

V is TRBV27 and J is TRBJ2-7, with a possible D match to TRBD1 (5 bases). V was clipped by 3 bases and J by 4 bases, with 7 bases between them. The CDR3 is 12 residues long. Germline V CDR1 and CDR2: MNHEY, SMNVEV (reference sequence). CDR3 in DNA: TGTGCCAGCAGTTTTAGGGGTTACGAGCAGTACTTC. Translated, it gives CASSFRGYEQYF.

This clone turned up a few times. V and J are TRBV11-1 and TRBJ2-5; D is perhaps TRBD1 (6 bases). This CDR3 spans 12 amino acids. Trimming shortened V by 4 bases and J by 10 bases, and 13 bases separated the two germline ends. Germline V gives CDR1 SGHAT, CDR2 FQDESV (reference sequence). CDR3 bases: TGTGCCAGCAGCTCAGGGGTCCGGGACCAGTACTTC. Protein product: CASSSGVRDQYF.

This chain joins TRBV7-3 and TRBJ2-7; tentative D call: TRBD2 (6 bases). CDR1 and CDR2 (germline): SGHTA, FQGTGA. The CDR3 is made up of 17 amino acids. V was pared by 1 base and J by 3 bases, with 19 bases between. The CDR3 loop reads CASSLRGGAGKGYEQYF. The CDR3 DNA reads TGTGCCAGCAGCTTAAGGGGCGGGGCGGGAAAGGGCTACGAGCAGTACTTC.

The chain links TRBV5-8 to TRBJ1-1; D may be TRBD1 (5 bases). V shed 0 bases and J shed 6 bases, with 12 bases lying between them. This CDR3 has 14 residues. CDR1 and CDR2 from the germline V gene are SGHTS and YDEGEE. The CDR3 DNA reads TGTGCCAGCAGCTTGGTCTCAGGGTATGCTGAAGCTTTCTTT. Protein product: CASSLVSGYAEAFF.